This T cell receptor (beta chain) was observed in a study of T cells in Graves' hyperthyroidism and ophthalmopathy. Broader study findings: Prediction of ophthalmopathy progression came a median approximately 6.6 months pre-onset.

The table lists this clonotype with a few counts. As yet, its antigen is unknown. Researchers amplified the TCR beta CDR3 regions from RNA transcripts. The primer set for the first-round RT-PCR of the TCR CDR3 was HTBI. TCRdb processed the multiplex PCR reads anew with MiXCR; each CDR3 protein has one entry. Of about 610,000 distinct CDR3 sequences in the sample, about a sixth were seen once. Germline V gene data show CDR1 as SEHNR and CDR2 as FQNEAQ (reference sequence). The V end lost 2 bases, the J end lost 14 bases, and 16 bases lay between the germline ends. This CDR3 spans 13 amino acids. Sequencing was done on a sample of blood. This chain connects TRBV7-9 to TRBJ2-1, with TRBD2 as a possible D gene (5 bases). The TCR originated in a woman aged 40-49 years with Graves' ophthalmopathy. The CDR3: CASSLYEGANEFF. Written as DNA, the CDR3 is TGTGCCAGCAGCTTATATGAGGGTGCTAACGAGTTCTTC.